This T cell receptor (beta chain) was profiled in a study of blood T cell repertoires in COVID-19. Study-level background: Specimens from acute and convalescent COVID-19 originated in the United States, Italy and Spain. The analysed material was cDNA or gDNA that came from T cells, B-cell-depleted T cells, or PBMCs.

A Seattle source enrolled patients during active infection and followed them longitudinally. The CDR3 runs 14 residues. Germline CDR1 is SGHDT and CDR2 is YYEEEE. V lost 4 bases, J lost 2 bases, and 12 bases lay in between. In the original processing: Reference gene primer amplification yielded estimated nucleated cell counts. Profiled with immunoSEQ multiplex PCR; TCRdb holds only in-frame clones, not every one. V, J and clone size derive from that table, while D and trimming were established from the DNA sequence. The sample shows about 480,000 clones, around 88% of them seen only once. This receptor was taken from a woman aged 50 to 60 with COVID-19, enrolled during active disease. Sequencing input: peripheral blood. This chain joins TRBV5-6 and TRBJ1-2; maybe TRBD1 (6 bases). The CDR3 DNA reads TGTGCCAGCAGCCCGCCGGACAGAAACTATGGCTACACCTTC. Protein: CASSPPDRNYGYTF.